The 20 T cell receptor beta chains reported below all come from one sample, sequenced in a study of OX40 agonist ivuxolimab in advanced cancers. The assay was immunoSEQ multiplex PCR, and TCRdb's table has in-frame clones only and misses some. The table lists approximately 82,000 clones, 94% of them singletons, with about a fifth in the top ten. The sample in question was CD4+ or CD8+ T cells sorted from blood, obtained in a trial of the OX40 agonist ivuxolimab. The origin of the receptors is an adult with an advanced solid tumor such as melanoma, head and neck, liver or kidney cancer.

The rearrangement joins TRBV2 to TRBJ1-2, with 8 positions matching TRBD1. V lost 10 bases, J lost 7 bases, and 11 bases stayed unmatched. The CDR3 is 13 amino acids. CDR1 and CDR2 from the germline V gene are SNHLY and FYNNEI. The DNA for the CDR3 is TGTGCCACAACTACACAGGGGGGTGGTGGCTACACCTTC. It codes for CATTTQGGGGYTF.

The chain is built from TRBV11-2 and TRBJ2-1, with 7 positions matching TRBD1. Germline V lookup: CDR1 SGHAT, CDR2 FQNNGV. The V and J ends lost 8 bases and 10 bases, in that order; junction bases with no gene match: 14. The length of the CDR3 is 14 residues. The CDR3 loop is CASRGGGQAREQFF. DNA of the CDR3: TGTGCCAGCCGAGGGGGCGGACAGGCCCGCGAGCAGTTCTTC.

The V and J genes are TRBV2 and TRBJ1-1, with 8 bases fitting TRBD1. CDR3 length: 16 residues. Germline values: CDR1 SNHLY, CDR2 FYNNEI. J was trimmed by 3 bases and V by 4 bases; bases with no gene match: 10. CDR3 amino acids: CASSVDRGIGDTEAFF. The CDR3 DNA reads TGTGCCAGCAGTGTCGACAGGGGAATTGGAGACACTGAAGCTTTCTTT.

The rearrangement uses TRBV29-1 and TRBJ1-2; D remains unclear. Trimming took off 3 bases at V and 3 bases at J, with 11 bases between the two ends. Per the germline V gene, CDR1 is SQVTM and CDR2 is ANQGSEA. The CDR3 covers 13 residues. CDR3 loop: CSVDSSGHYGYTF. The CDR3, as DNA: TGCAGCGTTGACTCGTCAGGACACTATGGCTACACCTTC.

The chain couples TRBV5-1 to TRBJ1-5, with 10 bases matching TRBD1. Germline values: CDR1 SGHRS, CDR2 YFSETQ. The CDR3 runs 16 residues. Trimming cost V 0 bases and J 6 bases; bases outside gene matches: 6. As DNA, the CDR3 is TGCGCCAGCAGCTTGGGTTCGGACAGGGGGATTCAGCCCCAGCATTTT. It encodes CASSLGSDRGIQPQHF.

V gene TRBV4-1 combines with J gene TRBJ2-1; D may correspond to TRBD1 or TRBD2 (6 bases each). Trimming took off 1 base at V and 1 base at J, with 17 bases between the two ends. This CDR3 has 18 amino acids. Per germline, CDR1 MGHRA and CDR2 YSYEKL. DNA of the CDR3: TGCGCCAGCAGCCAAGTTCCCACGGGGGCTAGTTCCTACAATGAGCAGTTCTTC. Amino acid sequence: CASSQVPTGASSYNEQFF.

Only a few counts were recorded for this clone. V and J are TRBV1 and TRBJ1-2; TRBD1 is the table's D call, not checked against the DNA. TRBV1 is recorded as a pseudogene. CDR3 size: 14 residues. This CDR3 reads CTSSQAFGGDGYTF. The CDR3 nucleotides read TGCACCAGCAGCCAAGCCTTTGGGGGCGATGGCTACACCTTC.

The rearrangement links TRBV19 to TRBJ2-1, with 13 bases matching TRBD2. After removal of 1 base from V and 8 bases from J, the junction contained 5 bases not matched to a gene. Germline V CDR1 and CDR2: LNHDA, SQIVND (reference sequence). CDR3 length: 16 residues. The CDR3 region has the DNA TGTGCCAGTAGTATAGCTCTAGGACTAGCGGGGGATGAGCAGTTCTTC. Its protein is CASSIALGLAGDEQFF.

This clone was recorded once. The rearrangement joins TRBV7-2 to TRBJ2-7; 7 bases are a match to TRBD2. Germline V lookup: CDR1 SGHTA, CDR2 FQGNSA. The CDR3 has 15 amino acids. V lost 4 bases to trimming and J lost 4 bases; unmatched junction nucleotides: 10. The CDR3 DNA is TGTGCCAGCAGCTCCACGGGGGGAATACTATACGAGCAGTACTTC. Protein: CASSSTGGILYEQYF.

Here the CDR3 reads CASSPGGGTGYEQYF. The CDR3 region has the DNA TGTGCCAGTAGCCCCGGGGGGGGGACAGGCTACGAGCAGTACTTC. The chain employs TRBV19 and TRBJ2-7, with D perhaps given as TRBD1 or TRBD2 (8 bases each). With 6 bases removed from V and 3 bases from J, the gap between germline ends came to 18 bases. Germline V lookup: CDR1 LNHDA, CDR2 SQIVND (reference sequence). The CDR3 has 15 residues.

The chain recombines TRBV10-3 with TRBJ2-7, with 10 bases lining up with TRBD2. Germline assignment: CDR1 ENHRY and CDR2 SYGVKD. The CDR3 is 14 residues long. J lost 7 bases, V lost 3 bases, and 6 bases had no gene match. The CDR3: CAISDLAGVWEQYF. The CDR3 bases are TGTGCCATCAGTGATCTAGCGGGAGTATGGGAGCAGTACTTC.

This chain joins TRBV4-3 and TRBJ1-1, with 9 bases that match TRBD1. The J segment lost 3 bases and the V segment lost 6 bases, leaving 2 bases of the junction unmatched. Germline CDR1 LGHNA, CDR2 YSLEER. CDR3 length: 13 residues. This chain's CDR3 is CASRTGGDTEAFF. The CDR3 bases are TGCGCCAGCAGGACAGGGGGGGACACTGAAGCTTTCTTT.

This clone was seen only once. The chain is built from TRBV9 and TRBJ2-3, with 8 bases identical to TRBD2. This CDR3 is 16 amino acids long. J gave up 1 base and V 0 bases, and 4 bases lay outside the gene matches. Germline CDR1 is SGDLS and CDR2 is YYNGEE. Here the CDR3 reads CASSVVPAGGTDTQYF. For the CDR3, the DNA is TGTGCCAGCAGCGTAGTCCCAGCGGGGGGCACAGATACGCAGTATTTT.

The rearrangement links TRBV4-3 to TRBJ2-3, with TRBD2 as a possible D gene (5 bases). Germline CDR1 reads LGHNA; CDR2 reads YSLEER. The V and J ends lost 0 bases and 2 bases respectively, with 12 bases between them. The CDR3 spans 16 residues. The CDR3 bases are TGCGCCAGCAGCCAAGATTATGCGGACTCCACAGATACGCAGTATTTT. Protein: CASSQDYADSTDTQYF.

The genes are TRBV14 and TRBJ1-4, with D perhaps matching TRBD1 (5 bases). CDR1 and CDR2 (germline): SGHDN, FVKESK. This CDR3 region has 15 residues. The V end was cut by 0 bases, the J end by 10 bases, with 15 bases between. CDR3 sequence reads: CASSQEEGAPRKLFF. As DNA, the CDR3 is TGTGCCAGCAGCCAAGAGGAAGGGGCGCCTCGAAAACTGTTTTTT.

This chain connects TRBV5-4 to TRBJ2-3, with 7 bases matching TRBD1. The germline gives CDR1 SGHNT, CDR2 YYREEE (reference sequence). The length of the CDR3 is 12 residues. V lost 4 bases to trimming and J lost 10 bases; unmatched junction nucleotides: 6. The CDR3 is CASSTDRDPQYF. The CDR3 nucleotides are TGTGCCAGCAGCACAGACAGGGACCCGCAGTATTTT.

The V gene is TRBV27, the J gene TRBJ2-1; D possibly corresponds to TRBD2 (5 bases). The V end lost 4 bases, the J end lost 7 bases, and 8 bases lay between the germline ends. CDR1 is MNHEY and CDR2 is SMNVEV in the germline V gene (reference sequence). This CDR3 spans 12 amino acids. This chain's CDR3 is CASSYRGNEQFF. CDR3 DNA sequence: TGTGCCAGCAGTTATCGGGGTAATGAGCAGTTCTTC.

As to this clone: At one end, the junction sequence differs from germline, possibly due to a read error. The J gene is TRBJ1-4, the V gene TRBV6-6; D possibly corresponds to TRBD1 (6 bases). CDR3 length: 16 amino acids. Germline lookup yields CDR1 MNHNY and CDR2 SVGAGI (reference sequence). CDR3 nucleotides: TGTGCCAGCAGCCCTAGGACAGTAGGGGATAATGAGAAACTGTTTTTT. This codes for CASSPRTVGDNEKLFF.

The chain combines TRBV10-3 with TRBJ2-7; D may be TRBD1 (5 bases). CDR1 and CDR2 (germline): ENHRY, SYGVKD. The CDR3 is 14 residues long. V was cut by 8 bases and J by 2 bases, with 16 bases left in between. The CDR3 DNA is TGTGCCATCCCTTCAGGGCTTTCCCCCTACGAGCAGTACTTC. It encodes CAIPSGLSPYEQYF.

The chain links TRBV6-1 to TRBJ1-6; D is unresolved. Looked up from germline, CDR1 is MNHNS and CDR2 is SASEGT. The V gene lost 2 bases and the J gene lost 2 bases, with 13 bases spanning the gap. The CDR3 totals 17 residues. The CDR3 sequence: CASSEKGAVPYNSPLHF. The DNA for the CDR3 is TGTGCCAGCAGTGAAAAAGGCGCCGTCCCCTATAATTCACCCCTCCACTTT.